Listed here is a single TCR beta chain. Its antigen is undetermined. Trimming pared 1 base from V and 7 bases from J, leaving 20 bases between. The CDR3 totals 17 residues. Looked up from germline, CDR1 is SEHNR and CDR2 is FQNEAQ (reference sequence). The data were produced by immunoSEQ multiplex PCR, yet TCRdb's version contains in-frame clones alone and is incomplete. In the table there are some 120,000 clones, 94% of which are singletons. The data are from a study of cytomegalovirus exposure and HLA in healthy donors. Study outcomes and limitations: A subsequent analysis found that TCR clusters from the first cohort also tended to co-occur in the approximately 120 validation repertoires, with less than 95% of cluster scores above 0. The study designated over 150 TCR beta chains cytomegalovirus-associated. Among TCR sequences, most were rare, though some public TCRs appeared in many donors.

The specimen sequenced was PBMCs. The rearrangement links TRBV7-9 to TRBJ1-5; D is unresolved. This sequence originates from a woman between 18 and 29 years old in good health and CMV-seronegative. The CDR3 sequence: CASSLGVLDLRGQPQHF. CDR3 DNA sequence: TGTGCCAGCAGCTTAGGTGTCTTGGACCTCAGAGGGCAGCCCCAGCATTTT. Using reference TRBV7-9 and TRBJ1-5 for the parts outside the CDR3, the full variable domain is DTGVSQNPRHKITKRGQNVTFRCDPISEHNRLYWYRQTLGQGPEFLTYFQNEAQLEKSRLLSDRFSAERPKGSFSTLEIQRTEQGDSAMYLCASSLGVLDLRGQPQHFGDGTRLSIL.